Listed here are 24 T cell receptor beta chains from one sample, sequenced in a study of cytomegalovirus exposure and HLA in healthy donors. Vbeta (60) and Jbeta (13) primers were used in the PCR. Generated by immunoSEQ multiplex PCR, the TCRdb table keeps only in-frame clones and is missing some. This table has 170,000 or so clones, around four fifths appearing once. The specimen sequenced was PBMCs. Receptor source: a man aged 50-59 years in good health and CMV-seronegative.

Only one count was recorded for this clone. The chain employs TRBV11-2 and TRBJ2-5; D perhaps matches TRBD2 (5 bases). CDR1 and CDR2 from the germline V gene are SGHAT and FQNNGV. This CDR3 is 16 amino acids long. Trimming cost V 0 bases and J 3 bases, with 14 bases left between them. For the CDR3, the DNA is TGTGCCAGCAGCTTAGAGGGAGTTAGGCCGGAAGAGACCCAGTACTTC. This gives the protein CASSLEGVRPEETQYF.

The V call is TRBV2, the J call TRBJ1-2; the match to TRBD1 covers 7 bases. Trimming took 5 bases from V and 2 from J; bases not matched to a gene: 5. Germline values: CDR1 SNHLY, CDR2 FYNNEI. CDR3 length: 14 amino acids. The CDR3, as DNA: TGTGCCAGCAGTCGGGACAGATTAAACTATGGCTACACCTTC. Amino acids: CASSRDRLNYGYTF.

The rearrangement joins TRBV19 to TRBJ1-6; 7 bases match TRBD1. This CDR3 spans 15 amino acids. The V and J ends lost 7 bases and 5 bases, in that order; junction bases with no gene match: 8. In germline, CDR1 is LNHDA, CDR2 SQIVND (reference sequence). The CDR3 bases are TGTGCCAGTACCCAATCGACAGGGAATAATTCACCCCTCCACTTT. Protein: CASTQSTGNNSPLHF. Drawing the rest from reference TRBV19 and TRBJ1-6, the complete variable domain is DGGITQSPKYLFRKEGQNVTLSCEQNLNHDAMYWYRQDPGQGLRLIYYSQIVNDFQKGDIAEGYSVSREKKESFPLTVTSAQKNPTAFYLCASTQSTGNNSPLHFGNGTRLTVT.

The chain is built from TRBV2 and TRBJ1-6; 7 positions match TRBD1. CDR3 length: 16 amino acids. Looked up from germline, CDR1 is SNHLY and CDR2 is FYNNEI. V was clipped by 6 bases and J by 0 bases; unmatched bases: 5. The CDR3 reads CASRAGQSSYNSPLHF. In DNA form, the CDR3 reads TGTGCCAGCAGGGCGGGACAGAGCTCCTATAATTCACCCCTCCACTTT.

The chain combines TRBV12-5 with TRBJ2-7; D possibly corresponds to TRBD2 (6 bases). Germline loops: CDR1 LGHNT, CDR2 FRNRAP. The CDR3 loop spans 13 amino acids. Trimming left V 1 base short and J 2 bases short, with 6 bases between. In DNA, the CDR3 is TGTGCTAGTGGTTTGGGCGGGGCCTACGAGCAGTACTTC. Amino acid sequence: CASGLGGAYEQYF.

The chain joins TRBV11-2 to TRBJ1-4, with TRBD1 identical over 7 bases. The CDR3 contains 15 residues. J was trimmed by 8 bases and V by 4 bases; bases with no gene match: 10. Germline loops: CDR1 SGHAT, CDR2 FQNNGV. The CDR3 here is CASSWGQLGKEKLFF. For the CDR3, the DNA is TGTGCCAGCAGCTGGGGACAGCTTGGTAAAGAAAAACTGTTTTTT.

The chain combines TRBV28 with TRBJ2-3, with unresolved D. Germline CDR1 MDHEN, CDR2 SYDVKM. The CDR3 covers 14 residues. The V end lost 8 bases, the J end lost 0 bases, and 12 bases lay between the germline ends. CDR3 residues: CASAEALSTDTQYF. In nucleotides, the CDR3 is TGTGCCAGCGCCGAGGCATTGAGCACAGATACGCAGTATTTT. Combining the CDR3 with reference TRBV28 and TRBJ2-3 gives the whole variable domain DVKVTQSSRYLVKRTGEKVFLECVQDMDHENMFWYRQDPGLGLRLIYFSYDVKMKEKGDIPEGYSVSREKKERFSLILESASTNQTSMYLCASAEALSTDTQYFGPGTRLTVL.

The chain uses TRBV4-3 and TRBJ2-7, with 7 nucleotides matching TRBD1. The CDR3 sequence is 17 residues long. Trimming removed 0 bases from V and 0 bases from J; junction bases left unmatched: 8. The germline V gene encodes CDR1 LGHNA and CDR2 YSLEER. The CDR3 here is CASSQEIQGWDSYEQYF. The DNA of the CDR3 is TGCGCCAGCAGCCAAGAGATACAGGGGTGGGACTCCTACGAGCAGTACTTC.

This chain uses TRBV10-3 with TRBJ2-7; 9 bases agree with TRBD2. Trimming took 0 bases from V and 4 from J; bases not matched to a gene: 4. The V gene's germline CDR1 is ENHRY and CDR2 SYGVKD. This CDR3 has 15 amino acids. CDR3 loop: CAISESGGGAYEQYF. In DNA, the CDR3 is TGTGCCATCAGTGAGTCTGGCGGGGGGGCATACGAGCAGTACTTC.

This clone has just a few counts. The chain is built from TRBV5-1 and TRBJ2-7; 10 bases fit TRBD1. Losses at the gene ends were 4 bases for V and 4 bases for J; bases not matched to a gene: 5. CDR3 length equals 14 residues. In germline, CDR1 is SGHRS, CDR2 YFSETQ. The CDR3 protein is CASSPRTGGYEQYF. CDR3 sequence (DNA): TGCGCCAGCAGCCCAAGGACAGGGGGATACGAGCAGTACTTC.

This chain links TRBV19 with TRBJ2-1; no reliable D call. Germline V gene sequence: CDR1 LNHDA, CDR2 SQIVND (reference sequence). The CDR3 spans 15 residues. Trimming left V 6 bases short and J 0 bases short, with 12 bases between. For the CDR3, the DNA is TGTGCCAGTAGCCGTGGAGAGTACTCCTACAATGAGCAGTTCTTC. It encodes CASSRGEYSYNEQFF. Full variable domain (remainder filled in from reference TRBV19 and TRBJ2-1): DGGITQSPKYLFRKEGQNVTLSCEQNLNHDAMYWYRQDPGQGLRLIYYSQIVNDFQKGDIAEGYSVSREKKESFPLTVTSAQKNPTAFYLCASSRGEYSYNEQFFGPGTRLTVL.

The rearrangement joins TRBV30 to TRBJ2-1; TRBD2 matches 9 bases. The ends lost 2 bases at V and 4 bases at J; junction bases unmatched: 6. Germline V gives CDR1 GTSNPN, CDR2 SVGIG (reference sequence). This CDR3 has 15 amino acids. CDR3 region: CAWSPGTSQYNEQFF. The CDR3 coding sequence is TGTGCCTGGAGTCCCGGGACTAGCCAGTACAATGAGCAGTTCTTC. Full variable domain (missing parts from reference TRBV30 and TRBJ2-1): SQTIHQWPATLVQPVGSPLSLECTVEGTSNPNLYWYRQAAGRGLQLLFYSVGIGQISSEVPQNLSASRPQDRQFILSSKKLLLSDSGFYLCAWSPGTSQYNEQFFGPGTRLTVL.

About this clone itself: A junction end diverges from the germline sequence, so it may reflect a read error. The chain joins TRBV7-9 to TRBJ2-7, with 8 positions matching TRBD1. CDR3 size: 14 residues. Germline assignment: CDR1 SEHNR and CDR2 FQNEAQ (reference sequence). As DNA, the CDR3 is TGTTCCAGCAGCCCACTGACAGGGGCCTACGAGCAGTACTTC. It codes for CSSSPLTGAYEQYF.

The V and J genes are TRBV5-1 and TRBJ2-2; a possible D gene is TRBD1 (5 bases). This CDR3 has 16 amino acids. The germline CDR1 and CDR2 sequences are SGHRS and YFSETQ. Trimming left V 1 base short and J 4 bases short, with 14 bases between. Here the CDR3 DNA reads TGCGCCAGCAGCTTGCAGGCAGGGTCAGGCACCGGGGAGCTGTTTTTT. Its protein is CASSLQAGSGTGELFF.

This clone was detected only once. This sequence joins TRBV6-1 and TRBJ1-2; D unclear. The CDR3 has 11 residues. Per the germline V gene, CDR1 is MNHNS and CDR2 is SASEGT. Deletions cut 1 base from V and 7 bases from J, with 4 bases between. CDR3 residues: CASSEGVGYTF. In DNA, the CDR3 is TGTGCCAGCAGTGAAGGCGTTGGCTACACCTTC.

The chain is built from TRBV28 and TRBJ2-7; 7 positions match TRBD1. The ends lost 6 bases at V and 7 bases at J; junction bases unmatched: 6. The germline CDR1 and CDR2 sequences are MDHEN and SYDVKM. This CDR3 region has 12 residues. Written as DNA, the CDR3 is TGTGCCAGCAGCCTTAACAGGGGAGAGCAGTACTTC. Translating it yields CASSLNRGEQYF.

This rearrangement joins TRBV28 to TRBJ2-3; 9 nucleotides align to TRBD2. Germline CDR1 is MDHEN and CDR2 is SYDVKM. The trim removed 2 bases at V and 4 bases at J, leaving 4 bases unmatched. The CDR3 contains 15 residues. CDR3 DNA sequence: TGTGCCAGCAGTTTACTGCGGGAGGGCCCAGATACGCAGTATTTT. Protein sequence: CASSLLREGPDTQYF. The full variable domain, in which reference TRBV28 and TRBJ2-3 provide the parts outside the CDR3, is DVKVTQSSRYLVKRTGEKVFLECVQDMDHENMFWYRQDPGLGLRLIYFSYDVKMKEKGDIPEGYSVSREKKERFSLILESASTNQTSMYLCASSLLREGPDTQYFGPGTRLTVL.

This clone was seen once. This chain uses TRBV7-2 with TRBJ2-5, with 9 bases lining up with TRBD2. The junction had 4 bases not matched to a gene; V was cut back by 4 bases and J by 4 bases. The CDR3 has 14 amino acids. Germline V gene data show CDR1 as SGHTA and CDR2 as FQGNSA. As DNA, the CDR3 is TGTGCCAGCAGCTCGGGACTAGCTAGAGAGACCCAGTACTTC. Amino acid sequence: CASSSGLARETQYF.

In DNA, the CDR3 is TGCGCCAGCAGCCCCCCGGAGCGGGGGGACAATGAGCAGTTCTTC. Protein sequence: CASSPPERGDNEQFF. This chain connects TRBV5-1 to TRBJ2-1, with 9 bases that match TRBD2. The CDR3 length is 15 residues. Unmatched junction bases numbered 7, after V lost 4 bases and J lost 5 bases. Germline CDR1 and CDR2: SGHRS and YFSETQ. Full variable domain (missing parts from reference TRBV5-1 and TRBJ2-1): KAGVTQTPRYLIKTRGQQVTLSCSPISGHRSVSWYQQTPGQGLQFLFEYFSETQRNKGNFPGRFSGRQFSNSRSEMNVSTLELGDSALYLCASSPPERGDNEQFFGPGTRLTVL.

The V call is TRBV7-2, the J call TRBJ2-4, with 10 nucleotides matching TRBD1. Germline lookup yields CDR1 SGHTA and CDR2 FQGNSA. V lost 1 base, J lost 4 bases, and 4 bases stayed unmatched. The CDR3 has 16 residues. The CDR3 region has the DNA TGTGCCAGCAGCTTAGAGGGGGGACAGGGGAAAAACATTCAGTACTTC. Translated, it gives CASSLEGGQGKNIQYF.

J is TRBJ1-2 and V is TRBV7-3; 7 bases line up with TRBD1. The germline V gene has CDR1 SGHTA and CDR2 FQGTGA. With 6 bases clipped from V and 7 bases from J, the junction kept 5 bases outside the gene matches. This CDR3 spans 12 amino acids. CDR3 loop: CASSLDRVGYTF. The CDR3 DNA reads TGTGCCAGCAGTCTTGACAGGGTTGGCTACACCTTC. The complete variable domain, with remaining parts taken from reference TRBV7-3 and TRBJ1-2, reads GAGVSQTPSNKVTEKGKYVELRCDPISGHTALYWYRQSLGQGPEFLIYFQGTGAADDSGLPNDRFFAVRPEGSVSTLKIQRTERGDSAVYLCASSLDRVGYTFGSGTRLTVV.

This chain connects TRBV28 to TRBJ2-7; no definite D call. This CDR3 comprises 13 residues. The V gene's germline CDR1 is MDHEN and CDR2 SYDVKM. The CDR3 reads CAVDSSYSYEQYF. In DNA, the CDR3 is TGTGCAGTGGATAGCAGTTACTCCTACGAGCAGTACTTC. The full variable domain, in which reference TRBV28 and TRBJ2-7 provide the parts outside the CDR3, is DVKVTQSSRYLVKRTGEKVFLECVQDMDHENMFWYRQDPGLGLRLIYFSYDVKMKEKGDIPEGYSVSREKKERFSLILESASTNQTSMYLCAVDSSYSYEQYFGPGTRLTVT.

The CDR3 DNA sequence: TGTGCCAGCAGCGCGCAGCTAGCGGGAGGGCAAAACATTCAGTACTTC. It encodes CASSAQLAGGQNIQYF. V usage is TRBV9 and J usage is TRBJ2-4; 12 nucleotides align to TRBD2. CDR3 size: 16 residues. Germline CDR1 SGDLS, CDR2 YYNGEE. With 3 bases clipped from V and 5 bases from J, the junction kept 6 bases outside the gene matches. Full variable domain (outside the CDR3, taken from reference TRBV9 and TRBJ2-4): DSGVTQTPKHLITATGQRVTLRCSPRSGDLSVYWYQQSLDQGLQFLIQYYNGEERAKGNILERFSAQQFPDLHSELNLSSLELGDSALYFCASSAQLAGGQNIQYFGAGTRLSVL.

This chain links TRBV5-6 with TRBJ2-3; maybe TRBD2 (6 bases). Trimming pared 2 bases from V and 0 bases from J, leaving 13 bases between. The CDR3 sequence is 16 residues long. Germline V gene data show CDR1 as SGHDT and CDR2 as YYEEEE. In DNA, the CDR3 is TGTGCCAGCAGCTTAAACCCCAGCGGGAGCACAGATACGCAGTATTTT. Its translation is CASSLNPSGSTDTQYF.